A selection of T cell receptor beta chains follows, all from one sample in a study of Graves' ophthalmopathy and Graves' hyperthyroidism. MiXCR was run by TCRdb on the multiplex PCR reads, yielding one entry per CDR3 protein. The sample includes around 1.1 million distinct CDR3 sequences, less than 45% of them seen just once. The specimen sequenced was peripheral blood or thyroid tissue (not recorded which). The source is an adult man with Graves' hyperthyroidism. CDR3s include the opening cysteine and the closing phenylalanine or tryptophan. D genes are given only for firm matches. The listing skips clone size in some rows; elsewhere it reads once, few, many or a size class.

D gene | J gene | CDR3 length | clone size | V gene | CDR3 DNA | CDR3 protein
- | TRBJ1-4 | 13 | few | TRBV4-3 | TGCGCCAGCCGTGGGGACCCTAATGAAAAACTGTTTTTT | CASRGDPNEKLFF
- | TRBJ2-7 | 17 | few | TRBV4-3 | TGCGCCAGCAGCCAAGGAACGGGATCTAGCGCAACCTACGAGCAGTACTTC | CASSQGTGSSATYEQYF
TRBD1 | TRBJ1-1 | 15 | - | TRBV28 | TGTGCCAGCAGTAAAACAGGGGGCACGGTCACTGAAGCTTTCTTT | CASSKTGGTVTEAFF
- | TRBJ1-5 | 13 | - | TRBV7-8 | TGTGCCAGCACGGGCGGGAGGCTGGAGACCCAGCATTTT | CASTGGRLETQHF
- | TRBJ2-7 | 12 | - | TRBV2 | TGTGCCAGTCGGGGACTGGGTTTTTGGCAGTACTTC | CASRGLGFWQYF
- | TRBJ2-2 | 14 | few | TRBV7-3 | TGTGCCAGCAAGGAACGGAAAAACACCGGGGAGCTGTTTTTT | CASKERKNTGELFF
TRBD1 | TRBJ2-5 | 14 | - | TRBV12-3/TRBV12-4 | TGTGCCAGCAGTCCCGACAGGGGGCACGGGACCCAGTACTTC | CASSPDRGHGTQYF
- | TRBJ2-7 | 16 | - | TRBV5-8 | TGTGCCAGCAGCTTTGGCACAGGCCCAGTCGGGTACGAGCAGTACTTC | CASSFGTGPVGYEQYF
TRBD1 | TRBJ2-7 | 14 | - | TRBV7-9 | TGTGCCAGCAGTTACTCCCCGGACAGGGGCGAGCAGTACTTC | CASSYSPDRGEQYF
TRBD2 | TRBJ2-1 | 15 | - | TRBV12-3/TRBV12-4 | TGTGCCAGCAGCCCGGGACTAGCGGTCGGGAGTGAGCAGTTCTTC | CASSPGLAVGSEQFF
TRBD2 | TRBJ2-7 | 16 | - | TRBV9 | TGTGCCAGCAGTCCATCCCTGACTAGCGGGACCTACGAGCAGTACTTC | CASSPSLTSGTYEQYF
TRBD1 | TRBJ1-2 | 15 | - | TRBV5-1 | TGCGCCAGCAGCTTCCAGGGGGCGACTAACTATGGCTACACCTTC | CASSFQGATNYGYTF
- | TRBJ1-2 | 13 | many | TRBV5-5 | TGTGCCAGCAGCCCCCATCTCAGCTATGGCTACACCTTC | CASSPHLSYGYTF
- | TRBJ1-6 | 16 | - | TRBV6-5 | TGTGCCAGCTCAAAACAGGGCGGGCATGGGGGTTCACCCCTCCACTTT | CASSKQGGHGGSPLHF
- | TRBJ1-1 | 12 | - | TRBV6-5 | TGTGCCAGCAGTTTCCGGCCCGGGGAAGCTTTCTTT | CASSFRPGEAFF
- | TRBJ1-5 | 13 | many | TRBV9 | TGTGCCAGCAGCGTAGATTCCGGTCAGCCCCAGCATTTT | CASSVDSGQPQHF
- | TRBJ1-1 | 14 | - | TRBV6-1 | TGTGCCAGCAGTGAAGCCATGGGGGTATCTGAAGCTTTCTTT | CASSEAMGVSEAFF
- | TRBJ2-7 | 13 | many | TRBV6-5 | TGTGCCAGCAGTGCGGACCTCTCCTACGAGCAGTACTTC | CASSADLSYEQYF
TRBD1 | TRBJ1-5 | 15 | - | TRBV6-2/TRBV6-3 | TGTGCCAGCAGGGGGGACAGGGGCTACAATCAGCCCCAGCATTTT | CASRGDRGYNQPQHF
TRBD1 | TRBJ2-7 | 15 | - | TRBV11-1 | TGTGCCAGCAGCCACCGGGACAGGAAAAGCTACGAGCAGTACTTC | CASSHRDRKSYEQYF
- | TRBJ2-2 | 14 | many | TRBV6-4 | TGTGCCAGCAGTGACTCCTCGGACACCGGGGAGCTGTTTTTT | CASSDSSDTGELFF
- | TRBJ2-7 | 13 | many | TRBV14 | TGTGCCAGCAGCCAAGATCCCAGCGGAAAGCAGTACTTC | CASSQDPSGKQYF
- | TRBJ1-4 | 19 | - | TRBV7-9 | TGTGCCAGCAGCTTAGCGTCTGCACAGGTTCGCCAACTTAATGAAAAACTGTTTTTT | CASSLASAQVRQLNEKLFF
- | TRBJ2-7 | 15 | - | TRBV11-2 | TGTGCCAGCAGCTTAGAGCCGGGACCCCCCTACGAGCAGTACTTC | CASSLEPGPPYEQYF
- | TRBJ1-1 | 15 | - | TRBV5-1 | TGTGCCAGCAGCCGAAGGGGGTCAGAATTCGCTGAAGCTTTCTTT | CASSRRGSEFAEAFF
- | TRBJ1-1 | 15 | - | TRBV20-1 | TGCAGTGCTAGAGCCGGTGGGGCTGGGAACACTGAAGCTTTCTTT | CSARAGGAGNTEAFF
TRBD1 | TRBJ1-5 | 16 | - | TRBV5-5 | TGTGCCAGCAGCTTCTCGGGACAGGGGGTATATCAGCCCCAGCATTTT | CASSFSGQGVYQPQHF
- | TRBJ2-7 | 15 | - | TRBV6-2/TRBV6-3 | TGTGCCAGCAGTTACTCTTCAGGGGACTCCTACGAGCAGTACTTC | CASSYSSGDSYEQYF
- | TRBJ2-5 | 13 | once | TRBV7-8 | TGTGCCAGCAGCAGGGAGGCGGGTCAGCCCCAGTACTTC | CASSREAGQPQYF
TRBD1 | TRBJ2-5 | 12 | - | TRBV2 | TGTGCCAGCAGTGGGGGACAGGGGGCACAGTACTTC | CASSGGQGAQYF
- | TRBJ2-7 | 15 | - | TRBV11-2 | TGTGCCAGCAGCCACGGGGTCCCTCCCATCTACGAGCAGTACTTC | CASSHGVPPIYEQYF
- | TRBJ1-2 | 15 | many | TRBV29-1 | TGCAGCGTTGAAGTATTTGCGAACCCTAACTATGGCTACACCTTC | CSVEVFANPNYGYTF
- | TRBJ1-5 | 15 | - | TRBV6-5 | TGTGCCAGCGGTTCCTCAGGGAAGAGGGGTCAGCCCCAGCATTTT | CASGSSGKRGQPQHF
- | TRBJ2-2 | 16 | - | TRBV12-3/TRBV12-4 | TGTGCCAGCAGTTTTTGGAGAGCCGGAGAGACCGGGGAGCTGTTTTTT | CASSFWRAGETGELFF
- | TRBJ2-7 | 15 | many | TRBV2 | TGTGCCAGCAGTGAAGCTCTACTCGAAGGCTACGAGCAGTACTTC | CASSEALLEGYEQYF
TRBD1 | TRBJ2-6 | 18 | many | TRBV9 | TGTGCCAGCAGCGACCGGGACAGGGTGACTCCTGGGGCCAACGTCCTGACTTTC | CASSDRDRVTPGANVLTF
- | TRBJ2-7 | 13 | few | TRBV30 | TGTGCCTGGAGTGTATTGGTAACCTACGAGCAGTACTTC | CAWSVLVTYEQYF
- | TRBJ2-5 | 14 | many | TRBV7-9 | TGTGCCAGCAGCTTAGAGGGTAACTCAGGGGCCCAGTACTTC | CASSLEGNSGAQYF
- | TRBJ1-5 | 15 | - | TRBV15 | TGTGCACTACCACTTTATGGCAGGGGAAATCAGCCCCAGCATTTT | CALPLYGRGNQPQHF
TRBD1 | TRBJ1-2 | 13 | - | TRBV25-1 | TGTGCCAGCAGTACGGACAGGGATGGGGGCTACACCTTC | CASSTDRDGGYTF
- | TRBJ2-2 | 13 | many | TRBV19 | TGTGCCAGTAGCACTCACGCCACCGGGGAGCTGTTTTTT | CASSTHATGELFF
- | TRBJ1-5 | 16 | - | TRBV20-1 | TGCAGTGCTAGAGACCGGACAGAATTCGGCAATCAGCCCCAGCATTTT | CSARDRTEFGNQPQHF
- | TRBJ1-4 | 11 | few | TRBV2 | TGTGCCAGCAGGGCAGTAGGAAAACTGTTTTTT | CASRAVGKLFF
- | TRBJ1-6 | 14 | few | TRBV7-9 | TGTGCCAGCAGCCCCGACGCGGTCAATTCACCCCTCCACTTT | CASSPDAVNSPLHF
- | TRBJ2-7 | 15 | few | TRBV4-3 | TGCGCCAGCAGCCGAGGAGGGGGAGGCTTGAGGGAGCAGTACTTC | CASSRGGGGLREQYF
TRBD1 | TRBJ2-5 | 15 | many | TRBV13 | TGTGCCAGCAGCGTCGGGACAGGGCTGAAGGAGACCCAGTACTTC | CASSVGTGLKETQYF
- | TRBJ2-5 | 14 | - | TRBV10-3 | TGTGCCAGCAGGTACAGGGTGCTCCGAGAGACCCAGTACTTC | CASRYRVLRETQYF
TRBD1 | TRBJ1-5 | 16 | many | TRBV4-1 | TGCGCCAGCAGTCGCACAGGGGGATCGAGCAATCAGCCCCAGCATTTT | CASSRTGGSSNQPQHF
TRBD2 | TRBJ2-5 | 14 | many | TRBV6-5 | TGTGCCAGCAGTGATGGAGCGGGGATGTGGACCCAGTACTTC | CASSDGAGMWTQYF